Listed here are 25 T cell receptor beta chains from one sample, sequenced in a study of naive and memory T cell subsets. TCR cDNA received a 3' ligated oligonucleotide that carried a UMI. Amplification of ligated cDNA took four PCR rounds with SP2 and nested alpha and beta constant primers. TCRdb analysed the 5' RACE reads with MiXCR anew, one entry per CDR3 protein. This table has 30,000 or so distinct CDR3 sequences, 16% appearing once. Receptor source: a female donor in good health.

The chain joins TRBV6-5 to TRBJ2-3, with 14 bases identical to TRBD2. V lost 2 bases, J lost 3 bases, and 7 bases stayed unmatched. Per the germline V gene, CDR1 is MNHEY and CDR2 is SVGAGI. CDR3 length: 18 residues. The CDR3 protein is CASSYLGTSGGRTDTQYF. CDR3 DNA: TGTGCCAGCAGTTACCTCGGGACTAGCGGGGGCCGTACAGATACGCAGTATTTT.

This clonotype has only a few counts. V usage is TRBV7-3 and J usage is TRBJ2-3, with D unresolved. CDR1 SGHTA and CDR2 FQGTGA come from the germline V gene. The CDR3 runs 13 residues. The V end was cut by 3 bases, the J end by 6 bases, with 10 bases between. Here the CDR3 DNA reads TGTGCCAGCAGCTTCGCCAGGACCGATACGCAGTATTTT. This encodes CASSFARTDTQYF.

This clonotype was seen more than once but under ten times. The genes are TRBV6-5 and TRBJ2-3; D unclear. Trimming pared 1 base from V and 4 bases from J, leaving 15 bases between. This CDR3 is 16 amino acids long. Germline-derived CDR1 and CDR2 are MNHEY and SVGAGI. CDR3 bases: TGTGCCAGCAGTTACTATCTTCAGCCAAGACCAGATACGCAGTATTTT. Its protein product is CASSYYLQPRPDTQYF.

The table lists this clonotype with many counts. The chain employs TRBV25-1 and TRBJ2-2; D might be TRBD2 (6 bases). The V and J ends lost 4 bases and 5 bases respectively, with 14 bases between them. Germline V gene lookup returns CDR1 MGHDK and CDR2 SYGVNS. CDR3 size: 15 residues. CDR3 DNA sequence: TGTGCCAGCAGTGCCCGGGAGTTTGGGACCGGGGAGCTGTTTTTT. It codes for CASSAREFGTGELFF.

This rearrangement joins TRBV12-3 or TRBV12-4 to TRBJ2-5; no clear D. V was pared by 3 bases and J by 5 bases, with 16 bases between. The CDR3 is 15 residues long. The CDR3 is CASSFFVRRPETQYF. The CDR3 DNA is TGTGCCAGCAGTTTCTTCGTGAGACGTCCGGAGACCCAGTACTTC.

In its sample, this clonotype was seen many times. V usage is TRBV4-1 and J usage is TRBJ1-1; maybe TRBD1 (6 bases). The V end was cut by 2 bases, the J end by 3 bases, with 13 bases between. CDR1 is MGHRA, CDR2 YSYEKL, per germline. This CDR3 is 15 amino acids long. This chain's CDR3 is CASSQLTAGDTEAFF. In DNA, the CDR3 is TGCGCCAGCAGCCAACTCACGGCAGGGGACACTGAAGCTTTCTTT.

This clonotype appeared many times. The chain recombines TRBV20-1 with TRBJ1-6, with a possible D match to TRBD1 (5 bases). The germline V and J ends were trimmed by 5 bases and 7 bases, with 12 bases remaining between them. The germline CDR1 and CDR2 sequences are DFQATT and SNEGSKA (reference sequence). The CDR3 has 13 amino acids. The CDR3 region is CSAPGSGNSPLHF. For the CDR3, the DNA is TGCAGTGCTCCGGGATCAGGGAATTCACCCCTCCACTTT.

At least ten counts were recorded for this clonotype. The V gene is TRBV20-1, the J gene TRBJ2-3, with D uncertain. The CDR3 spans 13 residues. Germline-derived CDR1 and CDR2 are DFQATT and SNEGSKA (reference sequence). Trimming left V 0 bases short and J 4 bases short, with 8 bases between. The CDR3 loop is CSARDRQADTQYF. The DNA for the CDR3 is TGCAGTGCTAGAGATCGGCAGGCAGATACGCAGTATTTT.

This clonotype appeared a few times. The gene calls are TRBV24-1 and TRBJ2-7, with D perhaps given as TRBD1 or TRBD2 (5 bases each). The CDR3 loop spans 14 amino acids. With 3 bases removed from V and 9 bases from J, the gap between germline ends came to 17 bases. Germline lookup yields CDR1 KGHDR and CDR2 SFDVKD. Here the CDR3 DNA reads TGTGCCACCAGTGATAATTCAGGGAGATGGGGGCAGTACTTC. This sequence encodes CATSDNSGRWGQYF.

This clonotype was counted ten times or more. This chain connects TRBV2 to TRBJ2-3; maybe TRBD2 (5 bases). V lost 6 bases and J 0 bases, leaving 13 bases between the germline ends. Per germline, CDR1 SNHLY and CDR2 FYNNEI. CDR3 length equals 15 residues. CDR3 amino acids: CASSGRGGSTDTQYF. CDR3 bases: TGTGCCAGCAGCGGCCGAGGCGGGAGCACAGATACGCAGTATTTT.

This clonotype has a count of ten or more. The chain employs TRBV7-2 and TRBJ1-2; tentatively, D is TRBD1 (6 bases). V lost 5 bases to trimming and J lost 4 bases, with 20 bases between them. The V gene's germline CDR1 is SGHTA and CDR2 FQGNSA. This CDR3 has 16 amino acids. CDR3 bases: TGTGCCAGCAGCCCGCCGTCAGGGGCTTTCAGCTATGGCTACACCTTC. Protein product: CASSPPSGAFSYGYTF. The whole variable domain, remainder taken from reference TRBV7-2 and TRBJ1-2, is GAGVSQSPSNKVTEKGKDVELRCDPISGHTALYWYRQSLGQGLEFLIYFQGNSAPDKSGLPSDRFSAERTGGSVSTLTIQRTQQEDSAVYLCASSPPSGAFSYGYTFGSGTRLTVV.

The V call is TRBV7-2, the J call TRBJ2-1; TRBD2 agrees at 12 bases. CDR1 and CDR2 (germline): SGHTA, FQGNSA. V gave up 5 bases and J gave up 4 bases; unmatched junction bases: 3. The CDR3 is made up of 15 amino acids. The CDR3 sequence is CASSASGGVYNEQFF. The CDR3 bases are TGTGCCAGCAGCGCTAGCGGGGGGGTTTACAATGAGCAGTTCTTC. The full variable domain, in which reference TRBV7-2 and TRBJ2-1 provide the parts outside the CDR3, is GAGVSQSPSNKVTEKGKDVELRCDPISGHTALYWYRQSLGQGLEFLIYFQGNSAPDKSGLPSDRFSAERTGGSVSTLTIQRTQQEDSAVYLCASSASGGVYNEQFFGPGTRLTVL.

This clonotype turned up a few times. The chain combines TRBV20-1 with TRBJ2-3, with D hard to call. Trimming removed 6 bases from V and 9 bases from J, with 16 bases in between. This CDR3 spans 12 amino acids. Germline V gives CDR1 DFQATT, CDR2 SNEGSKA (reference sequence). The CDR3 bases are TGCAGTGCCCCTGCGGCTTCATGGACGCAGTATTTT. It is translated as CSAPAASWTQYF.

This clonotype occurred a few times. This chain joins TRBV7-9 and TRBJ1-4, with TRBD1 matching over 8 bases. Per the germline V gene, CDR1 is SEHNR and CDR2 is FQNEAQ (reference sequence). The CDR3 totals 15 residues. V shed 5 bases, J shed 7 bases, and the junction held 9 bases outside the gene matches. For the CDR3, the DNA is TGTGCCAGCAGCCTACAGGGGGAAGGGCGTGAAAAACTGTTTTTT. Protein sequence: CASSLQGEGREKLFF.

The rearrangement uses TRBV6-5 and TRBJ1-2; a possible D gene is TRBD1 (5 bases). Germline V gene data show CDR1 as MNHEY and CDR2 as SVGAGI. V was pared by 6 bases and J by 2 bases, with 13 bases between. This CDR3 comprises 14 residues. The CDR3 loop is CASREFGANYGYTF. The CDR3 nucleotides read TGTGCCAGCAGGGAGTTCGGGGCGAACTATGGCTACACCTTC.

This clonotype occurred a few times. V and J are TRBV7-9 and TRBJ2-2; 8 bases agree with TRBD1. CDR1 SEHNR and CDR2 FQNEAQ come from the germline V gene (reference sequence). J gave up 1 base and V 4 bases, and 5 bases lay outside the gene matches. The CDR3 runs 16 residues. The CDR3 region has the DNA TGTGCCAGCAGCTCCCCCGGGACAGGGAACACCGGGGAGCTGTTTTTT. Protein sequence: CASSSPGTGNTGELFF.

V is TRBV12-3 or TRBV12-4 and J is TRBJ1-2, with D unclear. Trimming stripped 2 bases from V and 4 bases from J, with 8 bases between. CDR3 length: 13 amino acids. The CDR3 nucleotides read TGTGCCAGCAGTTTACAGGAGAGCTATGGCTACACCTTC. It specifies CASSLQESYGYTF.

This clonotype has at least ten counts. A junction boundary mismatches the germline segment, possibly from a read error. This sequence joins TRBV20-1 and TRBJ1-1; D not resolved. This CDR3 is 11 amino acids long. Germline lookup yields CDR1 DFQATT and CDR2 SNEGSKA (reference sequence). CDR3 region: CSAGEAIKAFF. In DNA form, the CDR3 reads TGCAGTGCTGGAGAGGCGATAAAAGCTTTCTTT.

This clonotype came up a few times. This chain connects TRBV29-1 to TRBJ2-7, with 7 bases lining up with TRBD2. Germline V CDR1 and CDR2: SQVTM, ANQGSEA. V trimming: 6 bases; J trimming: 3 bases; junction bases outside the gene matches: 5. The CDR3 totals 12 residues. In DNA, the CDR3 is TGCAGCGTGGGACTAACCGACTACGAGCAGTACTTC. It translates to CSVGLTDYEQYF.

V is TRBV20-1 and J is TRBJ1-3; 8 nucleotides align to TRBD1. Germline CDR1 and CDR2: DFQATT and SNEGSKA (reference sequence). This CDR3 spans 15 amino acids. V lost 3 bases, J lost 0 bases, and 4 bases stayed unmatched. CDR3 coding DNA: TGCAGTGCTAGCCGACAGGGGAGCTCTGGAAACACCATATATTTT. It specifies CSASRQGSSGNTIYF.

V gene TRBV6-5 combines with J gene TRBJ1-2, with 7 bases fitting TRBD1. Germline CDR1 is MNHEY and CDR2 is SVGAGI. The CDR3 length is 14 residues. V lost 0 bases, J lost 9 bases, and 7 bases stayed unmatched. For the CDR3, the DNA is TGTGCCAGCAGTTACTCCCTAAGACAGGGAAGCTACACCTTC. Amino acid sequence: CASSYSLRQGSYTF.

This rearrangement joins TRBV5-1 to TRBJ1-6; maybe TRBD1 (6 bases). With 4 bases removed from V and 0 bases from J, the gap between germline ends came to 14 bases. Per the germline V gene, CDR1 is SGHRS and CDR2 is YFSETQ. There are 17 residues in the CDR3. CDR3: CASSRQDSHSYNSPLHF. CDR3 sequence (DNA): TGCGCCAGCAGCCGACAGGACAGCCACTCCTATAATTCACCCCTCCACTTT.

The chain employs TRBV5-1 and TRBJ2-3, with D uncertain. Between the trimmed V and J ends, which lost 0 bases and 2 bases, there was a span of 7 bases. The CDR3 has 14 amino acids. Germline CDR1 reads SGHRS; CDR2 reads YFSETQ. The CDR3 protein is CASSLGDNTDTQYF. In DNA, the CDR3 is TGCGCCAGCAGCTTGGGTGATAACACAGATACGCAGTATTTT.

This clonotype has at least ten counts. The rearrangement uses TRBV10-3 and TRBJ2-1; D gene uncertain. Deletions cut 5 bases from V and 4 bases from J, with 9 bases between. The V gene's germline CDR1 is ENHRY and CDR2 SYGVKD. The CDR3 runs 13 residues. DNA of the CDR3: TGTGCCATCAGTCGTGGGATATACAATGAGCAGTTCTTC. Translated: CAISRGIYNEQFF.

The chain is built from TRBV20-1 and TRBJ1-1, with D maybe TRBD1 (6 bases). The germline V gene encodes CDR1 DFQATT and CDR2 SNEGSKA (reference sequence). Trimming removed 3 bases at V and 1 base at J, with 21 bases between. This CDR3 has 17 residues. This chain's CDR3 is CSARAPSGARGNTEAFF. The CDR3 DNA is TGCAGTGCTAGGGCCCCATCAGGGGCCAGGGGGAACACTGAAGCTTTCTTT.